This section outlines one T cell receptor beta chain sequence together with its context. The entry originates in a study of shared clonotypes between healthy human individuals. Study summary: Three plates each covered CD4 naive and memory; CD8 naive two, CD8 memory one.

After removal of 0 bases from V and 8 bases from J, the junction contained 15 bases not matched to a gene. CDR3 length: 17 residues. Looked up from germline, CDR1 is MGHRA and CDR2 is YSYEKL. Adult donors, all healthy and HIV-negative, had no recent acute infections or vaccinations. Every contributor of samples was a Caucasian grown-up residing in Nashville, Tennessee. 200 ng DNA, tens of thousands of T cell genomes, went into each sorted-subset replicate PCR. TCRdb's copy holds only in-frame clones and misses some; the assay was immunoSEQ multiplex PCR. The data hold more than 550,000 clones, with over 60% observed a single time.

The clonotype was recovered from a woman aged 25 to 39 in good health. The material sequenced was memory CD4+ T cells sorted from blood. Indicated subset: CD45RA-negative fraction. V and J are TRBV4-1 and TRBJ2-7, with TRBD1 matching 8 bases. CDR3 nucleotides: TGCGCCAGCAGCCAAGACGGGACAGGAGGCACGAGGGGCCAGCAGTACTTC. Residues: CASSQDGTGGTRGQQYF.